This is a list of T cell receptor beta chains from one sample in a study of radiotherapy plus CTLA-4 blockade in lung cancer. TCRdb's table, derived via immunoSEQ multiplex PCR, lists solely in-frame clones and lacks some. Altogether about 120,000 clones are present, just under 80% being singletons, with the ten largest covering roughly 5.2%. The sample in question was peripheral blood, obtained from a patient treated with radiotherapy plus ipilimumab. The receptors originated from a human donor with non-small cell lung cancer who had a partial response to radiotherapy plus ipilimumab. The CDR3 runs from the conserved cysteine through the conserved F or W. A row's size may be missing; if present it is once, few, many or a size class.

j_call v_call clone_size cdr3_aa
TRBJ2-1 TRBV5-1 . CASSFEQGSYNEQFF
TRBJ1-5 TRBV5-5 . CASSRDRVNQPQHF
TRBJ2-3 TRBV11-2 . CASSFRDRSLDTQYF
TRBJ1-1 TRBV19 . CASSIGRGRVNTEAFF
TRBJ2-5 TRBV30 . CAWSLGLAGTQYF
TRBJ2-2 TRBV5-1 . CASSPIGVGELFF
TRBJ1-1 TRBV5-1 . CASSLEEAMNTEAFF
TRBJ1-2 TRBV6-5 few CASSYVSATRGYGYTF
TRBJ1-5 TRBV7-9 . CASSLWATNQPQHF
TRBJ1-1 TRBV28 few CASRPFRAEAFF
TRBJ2-7 TRBV28 . CASKGLQTFSYEQYF
TRBJ2-1 TRBV19 once CASSISISYNEQFF
TRBJ1-1 TRBV30 once CAGQSGTGGWDTEAFF
TRBJ1-1 TRBV7-9 . CASSPGQLNEAFF
TRBJ2-3 TRBV28 . CASSSRTSGTISTDTQYF
TRBJ2-3 TRBV9 . CASSVSGGLDTQYF
TRBJ1-2 TRBV19 . CASDDRPPRGYTF
TRBJ1-4 TRBV5-1 . CASSPQTGTKELFF
TRBJ2-5 TRBV10-2 . CASSEVSVQETQYF
TRBJ2-3 TRBV5-1 . CASSFTSAGTDTQYF
TRBJ1-1 TRBV10-3 . CAISYRDYDTEAFF
TRBJ2-3 TRBV4-1 . CASTTQGERADTQYF
TRBJ2-1 TRBV5-1 once CASSLMDSSYNEQFF
TRBJ2-7 TRBV30 . CAWRINLKPSSYEQYF
TRBJ1-2 TRBV10-2 . CASSESQGTNYGYTF
TRBJ1-2 TRBV7-9 . CASSGTGNYGYTF
TRBJ2-5 TRBV6-5 . CASSYAAVGETQYF
TRBJ1-1 TRBV19 . CASILDRGSTEAFF
TRBJ1-2 TRBV25-1 . CASSESSWAGVNYGYTF
TRBJ2-7 TRBV28 once CASRPTGRGGLSYEQYF
TRBJ1-5 TRBV18 few CASSPGQNQPQHF
TRBJ2-5 TRBV19 . CASSMTGRETQYF
TRBJ2-7 TRBV5-4 . CASSMEAANYEQYF
TRBJ1-3 TRBV5-6 . CASTLKGVGNTIYF
TRBJ1-5 TRBV6-5 . CASTRGLNQPQHF
TRBJ1-4 TRBV28 . CASSSSRGADEKLFF
TRBJ2-6 TRBV7-8 . CASSPYRLWGGAGANVLTF
TRBJ1-1 TRBV19 once CASSPGRGQIMNTEAFF
TRBJ2-1 TRBV5-1 . CASRGGSVPSEQFF
TRBJ1-2 TRBV28 few CASSYRGPYGYTF
TRBJ1-5 TRBV15 . CATSRRPSNQPQHF
TRBJ1-1 TRBV5-1 . CASRLDRETEAFF
TRBJ1-3 TRBV28 few CASSFPGKAGNTIYF
TRBJ2-7 TRBV13 . CASSFSGSLYEQYF
TRBJ2-1 TRBV4-1 . CASSYLGEGFSEQFF
TRBJ2-2 TRBV7-3 . CASSLITSTGELFF
TRBJ2-1 TRBV27 . CASSLGAGDEQFF
TRBJ2-5 TRBV27 once CASSSILGAETQYF
TRBJ2-2 TRBV7-2 . CASSLDSGRAWGAGELFF
TRBJ2-3 TRBV5-6 . CASSTRLAGDLDTQYF
TRBJ1-1 TRBV28 . CASSFAGLNTEAFF
TRBJ1-1 TRBV19 . CASSQQGQGLTEAFF
TRBJ2-5 TRBV13 . CASSPYRSGQETQYF
TRBJ1-1 TRBV11-2 . CASSLGGGNTEAFF
TRBJ2-2 TRBV4-3 . CASSQETSTGELFF
TRBJ1-4 TRBV18 . CASSLTGGLNEKLFF
TRBJ1-2 TRBV10-3 . CAISEKAQALTF
TRBJ2-1 TRBV5-1 . CASSPAPSGSDNEQFF
TRBJ2-1 TRBV30 few CAWNPGLAGGNEQFF